This TCR beta chain was profiled in a study of technical replicates of blood from a few donors. Trimming shortened V by 3 bases and J by 0 bases, and 12 bases separated the two germline ends. Germline CDR1 is GTSNPN and CDR2 is SVGIG (reference sequence). There are 14 residues in the CDR3. TCRdb's copy holds only in-frame clones and misses some; the assay was immunoSEQ multiplex PCR. The profile covers around 80,000 clones, with 93% appearing a single time and less than 0.3% taken by the ten largest. The chain carries TRBV30 and TRBJ2-7; unclear D gene. Sequencing input: T cells isolated from PBMCs. The source is a human donor in good health. The CDR3 is CAWSRFPSSYEQYF. The DNA of the CDR3 is TGTGCCTGGAGCCGTTTCCCCAGCTCCTACGAGCAGTACTTC.